Listed below are T cell receptor beta chains from one sample, sequenced in a study of blood T cell repertoires in COVID-19. Here immunoSEQ multiplex PCR was the method, and the copy in TCRdb shows in-frame clones only, minus some. The profile shows 200,000 or so clones, almost 85% of them singletons. The specimen was peripheral blood. Every receptor here comes from a human donor with acute or convalescent COVID-19. The donor label of this sample is uncertain. CDR3s include the opening cysteine and the closing phenylalanine or tryptophan. The order of the fields is D gene, J gene, clone size, V gene, CDR3 DNA, CDR3 protein. D genes are given only for firm matches. Clone size appears in some rows only: once, few, many, or a class for an expanded clone.

TRBD1 | TRBJ2-1 | - | TRBV28 | TGTGCCAGCAGTTTGCCGGGACAGGGCTCGTACAATGAGCAGTTCTTC | CASSLPGQGSYNEQFF
TRBD1 | TRBJ1-2 | - | TRBV7-3 | TGTGCCAGCAGCCGAACAGGGGGCACTAACTATGGCTACACCTTC | CASSRTGGTNYGYTF
- | TRBJ1-1 | - | TRBV15 | TGTGCCACCAGCAGAGATGACTCACGGGAAGCTTTCTTT | CATSRDDSREAFF
- | TRBJ2-1 | medium-sized | TRBV28 | TGTGCCAGCAGTTGGGGTAGCGGTGCCCTGGGGCAGTTCTTC | CASSWGSGALGQFF
TRBD1 | TRBJ2-7 | - | TRBV7-9 | TGTGCCAGCAGCTTACTGACAGGGGAGGAGTACTTC | CASSLLTGEEYF
- | TRBJ2-3 | - | TRBV11-2 | TGTGCCAGCAGCCTGGGGCTAGCAGATACGCAGTATTTT | CASSLGLADTQYF
- | TRBJ1-2 | - | TRBV6-4 | TGTGCCAGCAGTGACTCGATGGGGGCTGGCTACACCTTC | CASSDSMGAGYTF
- | TRBJ1-1 | - | TRBV5-1 | TGCGCCAGCAGCTTGGGGCAGATTCGGAACACTGAAGCTTTCTTT | CASSLGQIRNTEAFF
TRBD2 | TRBJ2-7 | few | TRBV3-1/TRBV3-2 | TGTGCCAGCAGCCAAGGCGCAGCGGGAACCTACGAGCAGTACTTC | CASSQGAAGTYEQYF
TRBD1 | TRBJ1-5 | - | TRBV6-5 | TGTGCCAGCAGATCGGGACAGGGGGTTCAGCCCCAGCATTTT | CASRSGQGVQPQHF
TRBD1 | TRBJ1-3 | - | TRBV18 | TGTGCCAGCTCACCTTTCCCGGGACAGGGACTCTCTGGAAACACCATATATTTT | CASSPFPGQGLSGNTIYF
- | TRBJ2-2 | - | TRBV5-4 | TGTGCCAGCAGCTTGGTGCTAGCAGGGAACACCGGGGAGCTGTTTTTT | CASSLVLAGNTGELFF
- | TRBJ2-1 | - | TRBV15 | TGTGCCACCAGCAGTCCCGTGGGCAGGGGCTACAATGAGCAGTTCTTC | CATSSPVGRGYNEQFF
TRBD1 | TRBJ2-7 | - | TRBV27 | TGTGCCAGCAGTTTATGGGGGACAGCAACCTACGAGCAGTACTTC | CASSLWGTATYEQYF
TRBD1 | TRBJ1-4 | - | TRBV9 | TGTGCCAGCAGCATGTCCCGGGACAGGGGCGGTGGAAAACTGTTTTTT | CASSMSRDRGGGKLFF
- | TRBJ2-7 | - | TRBV14 | TGTGCCAGCAGCCGGAAGAGGGGGGGGACGCATGGGAACTACGAGCAGTACTTC | CASSRKRGGTHGNYEQYF
TRBD2 | TRBJ2-7 | - | TRBV10-2 | TGCGCCAGCAGTGTCCCGGGACTAGCCAACGAGCAGTACTTC | CASSVPGLANEQYF
- | TRBJ2-1 | once | TRBV27 | TGTGCCAGCACTGGCAGGGGGGTTTTCAATGAGCAGTTCTTC | CASTGRGVFNEQFF
- | TRBJ2-3 | - | TRBV28 | TGTGCCAGCAGTCCCCAGACTAGTTCAGGCACAGATACGCAGTATTTT | CASSPQTSSGTDTQYF
- | TRBJ2-6 | - | TRBV11-2 | TGTGCCAGCAGCCCAGGAAGCCACTCTGGGGCCAACGTCCTGACTTTC | CASSPGSHSGANVLTF
- | TRBJ2-3 | - | TRBV11-2 | TGTGCCAGCAGCTTTCGGCTAGGAACAGATACGCAGTATTTT | CASSFRLGTDTQYF
- | TRBJ1-3 | - | TRBV7-9 | TGTGCCCACGAGGGGGGGGCCTCTGGAAACACCATATATTTT | CAHEGGASGNTIYF
TRBD1 | TRBJ2-5 | - | TRBV6-6 | TGTGCCAGCAGTTTAGGACAGGGGCTTCTCAGAGAGACCCAGTACTTC | CASSLGQGLLRETQYF
TRBD1 | TRBJ2-5 | - | TRBV9 | TGTGCCAGCAGCGTGGGGACAGGGGGCCCTGGAGAGACCCAGTACTTC | CASSVGTGGPGETQYF
TRBD2 | TRBJ2-7 | - | TRBV3-1/TRBV3-2 | TGTGCCAGCAGCCAAGAGCTGGGACTAGCGCAGAGCTACGAGCAGTACTTC | CASSQELGLAQSYEQYF
- | TRBJ2-2 | - | TRBV29-1 | TGCAGTATGTCCTCGGGAACCGGGGAGCTGTTTTTT | CSMSSGTGELFF
TRBD2 | TRBJ2-3 | - | TRBV5-4 | TGTGCCAGCAGCTTGGCCCCTAGCGGGAGCACAGATACGCAGTATTTT | CASSLAPSGSTDTQYF
TRBD1 | TRBJ2-7 | - | TRBV19 | TGTGCCAGTAGCCGAACTCAGGGGGAGTACGAGCAGTACTTC | CASSRTQGEYEQYF
- | TRBJ2-7 | once | TRBV19 | TGTGCCAGTAGTATAGAAACAGGGTCCTACGAGCAGTACTTC | CASSIETGSYEQYF
- | TRBJ1-5 | - | TRBV28 | TGTGCCAGTGCACCCCCAGTCGGGGGGGCAACAAATCAGCCCCAGCATTTT | CASAPPVGGATNQPQHF
- | TRBJ1-1 | - | TRBV7-9 | TGTGCCAGCAGCTTAGGTCCCGCTGAAGCTTTCTTT | CASSLGPAEAFF
TRBD1 | TRBJ1-6 | - | TRBV6-5 | TGTGCCAGCACTCAGACAGGGGGGGTCTCACCCCTCCACTTT | CASTQTGGVSPLHF